A selection of T cell receptor beta chains follows, all from one sample in a study of blood T cell repertoires in COVID-19. Here immunoSEQ multiplex PCR was the method, and the copy in TCRdb shows in-frame clones only, minus some. The sample holds 300,000 to 400,000 clones, more than 75% seen once. The sample was peripheral blood. These TCRs come from a woman in her forties or fifties with COVID-19, enrolled during active disease. CDR3s include the opening cysteine and the closing phenylalanine or tryptophan. The D gene is left open where the match is weak. The size of a clone is reported for some rows only, either as once, few or many, or as a class for expanded clones.

J gene,clone size,D gene,CDR3 length,V gene,CDR3 protein,CDR3 DNA
TRBJ2-1,.,TRBD2,15,TRBV20-1,CSASRTSGSRNEQFF,TGCAGTGCTAGTCGGACTAGCGGGAGCAGGAATGAGCAGTTCTTC
TRBJ2-1,few,TRBD2,16,TRBV28,CASGYLSGSSINEQFF,TGTGCCAGCGGATACCTTAGCGGGAGTTCTATCAATGAGCAGTTCTTC
TRBJ2-2,.,TRBD1,17,TRBV5-3,CARTLDRVVTNTGELFF,TGTGCCAGAACCCTGGACAGGGTCGTTACGAACACCGGGGAGCTGTTTTTT
TRBJ1-1,.,TRBD1,15,TRBV7-2,CASSFDRGPVTEAFF,TGTGCCAGCAGCTTTGACAGGGGGCCTGTCACTGAAGCTTTCTTT
TRBJ2-3,.,TRBD1,17,TRBV7-9,CASSSSRDREGTDTQYF,TGTGCCAGCAGCTCGAGCCGGGACAGGGAGGGGACAGATACGCAGTATTTT
TRBJ2-1,.,TRBD2,17,TRBV19,CASSLGLARSLISEQFF,TGTGCCAGTAGTCTGGGACTAGCGCGTTCCCTCATTTCTGAGCAGTTCTTC
TRBJ2-7,.,TRBD1,16,TRBV18,CASSPLMTGSGVEQYF,TGTGCCAGCTCACCGTTGATGACAGGGTCGGGCGTCGAGCAGTACTTC
TRBJ2-3,.,TRBD2,16,TRBV18,CASSPSTGRVTDTQYF,TGTGCCAGCTCACCATCTACCGGGAGGGTCACAGATACGCAGTATTTT
TRBJ2-5,.,TRBD1,14,TRBV3-1/TRBV3-2,CASRQQGARETQYF,TGTGCCAGCAGACAACAGGGGGCCAGGGAGACCCAGTACTTC
TRBJ2-7,.,.,15,TRBV7-9,CASSFMTGSVHEQYF,TGTGCCAGCAGCTTTATGACAGGATCGGTTCACGAGCAGTACTTC
TRBJ2-1,.,.,14,TRBV5-1,CASNLLSSYNEQFF,TGCGCCAGCAATCTCCTGAGCTCCTACAATGAGCAGTTCTTC
TRBJ2-6,once,TRBD2,18,TRBV19,CASSNRLAGGSGANVLTF,TGTGCCAGTAGCAATCGACTAGCGGGAGGCTCTGGGGCCAACGTCCTGACTTTC
TRBJ2-5,.,.,12,TRBV30,CAWSGPPETQYF,TGTGCCTGGTCTGGGCCCCCGGAGACCCAGTACTTC
TRBJ2-5,.,TRBD2,14,TRBV7-9,CASSYSWEGETQYF,TGTGCCAGCAGCTACAGCTGGGAGGGAGAGACCCAGTACTTC
TRBJ2-2,.,.,12,TRBV30,CAWTSFGGELFF,TGTGCCTGGACTAGCTTCGGCGGGGAGCTGTTTTTT
TRBJ2-1,.,.,15,TRBV4-1,CASSQPWPGSDEQFF,TGCGCCAGCAGCCAGCCATGGCCAGGGTCGGATGAGCAGTTCTTC
TRBJ2-2,.,TRBD2,14,TRBV6-4,CASSDGTSTGELFF,TGTGCCAGCAGTGACGGGACTAGCACCGGGGAGCTGTTTTTT
TRBJ2-7,.,.,15,TRBV10-3,CAISPGGQGSHEQYF,TGTGCCATCAGCCCAGGGGGGCAGGGGTCCCACGAGCAGTACTTC
TRBJ2-3,.,TRBD2,15,TRBV6-5,CASTLAGISTDTQYF,TGTGCCAGCACCTTAGCGGGAATAAGCACAGATACGCAGTATTTT
TRBJ2-3,.,TRBD1,14,TRBV5-6,CASSLRGPGRTQYF,TGTGCCAGCAGCTTAAGGGGGCCCGGACGTACGCAGTATTTT
TRBJ2-3,once,.,14,TRBV19,CASSLAGLTDTQYF,TGTGCCAGTAGCCTCGCCGGGTTAACAGATACGCAGTATTTT
TRBJ2-1,.,TRBD2,20,TRBV5-4,CASSPPPGLAGPNYYNEQFF,TGTGCCAGCAGCCCCCCCCCGGGACTAGCGGGCCCTAACTACTACAATGAGCAGTTCTTC
TRBJ2-4,.,TRBD2,16,TRBV11-1,CASSYQTSGGKNIQYF,TGTGCCAGCAGTTATCAGACTAGCGGGGGTAAAAACATTCAGTACTTC
TRBJ1-2,.,.,14,TRBV19,CASSPPERSYGYTF,TGTGCCAGTAGTCCCCCGGAGAGGAGCTATGGCTACACCTTC
TRBJ2-1,few,TRBD2,14,TRBV4-1,CASSLTSGSDEQFF,TGCGCCAGCAGCCTGACTAGCGGGAGCGATGAGCAGTTCTTC
TRBJ2-3,.,.,16,TRBV1,CTSSSRRPLAGDTQYF,TGCACCAGCAGCTCCCGCCGGCCACTAGCTGGGGATACGCAGTATTTT
TRBJ1-4,.,TRBD1,13,TRBV19,CASSWDSNEKLFF,TGTGCCAGTAGTTGGGACAGTAATGAAAAACTGTTTTTT
TRBJ1-1,.,.,13,TRBV6-2/TRBV6-3,CASSYITSAGAFF,TGTGCCAGCAGTTACATCACTTCGGCGGGAGCTTTCTTT
TRBJ1-2,many,.,13,TRBV2,CASSGLKGNGYTF,TGTGCCAGCAGCGGTCTAAAGGGGAACGGCTACACCTTC
TRBJ1-2,few,.,14,TRBV4-2,CASSQEAGQGFFTF,TGTGCCAGCAGCCAAGAGGCAGGGCAGGGGTTTTTCACCTTC
TRBJ2-6,.,.,16,TRBV6-5,CASSYETFSGANVLTF,TGTGCCAGCAGTTACGAGACATTCTCTGGGGCCAACGTCCTGACTTTC
TRBJ2-7,.,TRBD2,14,TRBV19,CASSPGLASYEQYF,TGTGCCAGTAGTCCGGGACTAGCGTCCTACGAGCAGTACTTC
TRBJ1-1,many,TRBD1,15,TRBV11-3,CASSFPGQGNTEAFF,TGTGCCAGCAGCTTCCCAGGACAGGGGAACACTGAAGCTTTCTTT
TRBJ2-2,.,TRBD2,16,TRBV9,CASSALAGEYTGELFF,TGTGCCAGCTCCGCCCTAGCGGGAGAGTACACCGGGGAGCTGTTTTTT
TRBJ2-2,.,.,15,TRBV5-4,CASSLGLANTGELFF,TGTGCCAGCAGCTTGGGACTAGCGAACACCGGGGAGCTGTTTTTT
TRBJ2-2,.,TRBD2,15,TRBV30,CAWSVAGGPAGELFF,TGTGCCTGGAGTGTCGCGGGAGGGCCGGCCGGGGAGCTGTTTTTT
TRBJ2-3,.,TRBD2,17,TRBV5-1,CASSLGSGGRNTDTQYF,TGCGCCAGCAGCTTGGGATCGGGAGGGCGCAATACAGATACGCAGTATTTT
TRBJ1-2,.,TRBD1,15,TRBV18,CASSPPGQGNYGYTF,TGTGCCAGCTCACCACCGGGACAGGGAAACTATGGCTACACCTTC
TRBJ1-5,.,.,14,TRBV5-6,CASSTGGDYRPQHF,TGTGCCAGCAGCACCGGGGGGGATTATCGTCCCCAGCATTTT
TRBJ1-4,.,TRBD1,13,TRBV12-3/TRBV12-4,CASRQGAVEKLFF,TGTGCCAGCAGGCAGGGGGCTGTTGAAAAACTGTTTTTT
TRBJ1-2,.,.,13,TRBV6-5,CASSLLRGYGYTF,TGTGCCAGCAGCCTTCTAAGGGGCTATGGCTACACCTTC
TRBJ1-1,.,.,13,TRBV19,CASSKLRDTEAFF,TGTGCCAGTAGTAAACTCAGGGACACTGAAGCTTTCTTT
TRBJ1-5,few,.,16,TRBV28,CASRGRGTYSNQPQHF,TGTGCCAGCAGAGGAAGGGGGACCTATAGCAATCAGCCCCAGCATTTT
TRBJ2-5,.,TRBD2,12,TRBV29-1,CSVSLSGETQYF,TGCAGCGTTTCACTTAGCGGGGAGACCCAGTACTTC
TRBJ2-1,.,TRBD2,18,TRBV5-1,CASSLASGRLAAEDEQFF,TGCGCCAGCAGCTTGGCCAGCGGGAGACTCGCCGCCGAGGATGAGCAGTTCTTC
TRBJ1-2,.,.,15,TRBV27,CASSLTGHPNYGYTF,TGTGCCAGCAGTTTAACGGGACACCCTAACTATGGCTACACCTTC
TRBJ2-1,.,TRBD2,16,TRBV24-1,CATSDGLAGTYNEQFF,TGTGCCACCAGTGATGGACTAGCGGGAACCTACAATGAGCAGTTCTTC
TRBJ2-3,.,TRBD2,15,TRBV11-1,CASSAGTKPTDTQYF,TGTGCCAGCAGCGCAGGGACTAAGCCCACAGATACGCAGTATTTT
TRBJ2-1,.,.,14,TRBV4-2,CASSQGSGLNEQFF,TGTGCCAGCAGCCAAGGGTCAGGACTCAATGAGCAGTTCTTC
TRBJ2-3,.,TRBD2,15,TRBV6-5,CASSFAGGPGDTQYF,TGTGCCAGCAGTTTCGCGGGAGGGCCGGGGGATACGCAGTATTTT
TRBJ1-5,.,.,14,TRBV19,CASSIDRSNQPQHF,TGTGCCAGTAGTATAGACAGAAGCAATCAGCCCCAGCATTTT
TRBJ2-7,once,TRBD1,14,TRBV6-2/TRBV6-3,CASSYGTGTYEQYF,TGTGCCAGCAGTTATGGGACAGGGACCTACGAGCAGTACTTC
TRBJ2-1,.,TRBD2,15,TRBV3-1/TRBV3-2,CASTPTLAAYNEQFF,TGTGCCAGCACCCCGACTCTAGCGGCCTACAATGAGCAGTTCTTC
TRBJ2-3,.,TRBD2,17,TRBV5-4,CASSLGTSGSTTDTQYF,TGTGCCAGCAGCTTGGGAACTAGCGGGAGCACGACAGATACGCAGTATTTT
TRBJ2-1,.,TRBD2,16,TRBV6-1,CASIEGTSGSYDEQFF,TGTGCCAGCATTGAAGGGACTAGCGGGAGCTACGATGAGCAGTTCTTC